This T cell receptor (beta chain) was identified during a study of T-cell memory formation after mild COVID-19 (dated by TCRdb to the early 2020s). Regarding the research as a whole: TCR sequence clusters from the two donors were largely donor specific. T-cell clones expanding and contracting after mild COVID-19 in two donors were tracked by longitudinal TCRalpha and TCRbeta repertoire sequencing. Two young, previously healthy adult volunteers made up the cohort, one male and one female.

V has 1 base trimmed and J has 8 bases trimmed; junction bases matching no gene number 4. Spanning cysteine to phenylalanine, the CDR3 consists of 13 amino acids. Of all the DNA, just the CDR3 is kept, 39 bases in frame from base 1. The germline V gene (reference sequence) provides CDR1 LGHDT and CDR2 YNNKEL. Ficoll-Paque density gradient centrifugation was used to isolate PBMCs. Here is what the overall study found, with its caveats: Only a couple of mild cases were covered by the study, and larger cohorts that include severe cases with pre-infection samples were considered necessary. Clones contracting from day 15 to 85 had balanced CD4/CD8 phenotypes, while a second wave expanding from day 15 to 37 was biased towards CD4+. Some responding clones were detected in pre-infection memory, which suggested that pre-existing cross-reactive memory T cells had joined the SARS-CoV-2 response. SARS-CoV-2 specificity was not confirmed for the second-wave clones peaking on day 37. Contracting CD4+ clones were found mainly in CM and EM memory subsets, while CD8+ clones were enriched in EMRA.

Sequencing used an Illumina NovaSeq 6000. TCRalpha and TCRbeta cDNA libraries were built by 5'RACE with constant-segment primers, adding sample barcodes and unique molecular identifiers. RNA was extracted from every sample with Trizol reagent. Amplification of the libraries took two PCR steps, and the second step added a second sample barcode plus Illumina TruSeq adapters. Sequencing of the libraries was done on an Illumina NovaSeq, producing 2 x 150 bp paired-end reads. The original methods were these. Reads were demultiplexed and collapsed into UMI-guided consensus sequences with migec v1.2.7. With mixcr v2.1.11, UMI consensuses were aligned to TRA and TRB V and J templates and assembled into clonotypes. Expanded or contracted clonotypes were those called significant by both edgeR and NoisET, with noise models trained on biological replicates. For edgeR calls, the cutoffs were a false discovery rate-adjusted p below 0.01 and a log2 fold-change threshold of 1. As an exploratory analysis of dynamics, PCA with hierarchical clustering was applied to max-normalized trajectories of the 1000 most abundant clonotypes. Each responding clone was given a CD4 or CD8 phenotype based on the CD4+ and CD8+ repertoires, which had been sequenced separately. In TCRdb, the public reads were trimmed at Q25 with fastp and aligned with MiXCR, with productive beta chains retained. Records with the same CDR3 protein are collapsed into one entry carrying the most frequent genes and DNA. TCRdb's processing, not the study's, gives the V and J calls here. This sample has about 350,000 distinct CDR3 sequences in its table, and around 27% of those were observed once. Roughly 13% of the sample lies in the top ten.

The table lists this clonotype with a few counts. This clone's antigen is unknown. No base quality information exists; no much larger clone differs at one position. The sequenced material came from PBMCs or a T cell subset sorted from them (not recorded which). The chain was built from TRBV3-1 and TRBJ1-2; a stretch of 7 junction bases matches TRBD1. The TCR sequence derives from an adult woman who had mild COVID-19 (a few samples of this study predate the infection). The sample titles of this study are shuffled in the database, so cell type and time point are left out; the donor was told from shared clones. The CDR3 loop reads CASSQGDSRGYTF. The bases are TGTGCCAGCAGCCAAGGGGACAGCAGGGGCTACACCTTC.